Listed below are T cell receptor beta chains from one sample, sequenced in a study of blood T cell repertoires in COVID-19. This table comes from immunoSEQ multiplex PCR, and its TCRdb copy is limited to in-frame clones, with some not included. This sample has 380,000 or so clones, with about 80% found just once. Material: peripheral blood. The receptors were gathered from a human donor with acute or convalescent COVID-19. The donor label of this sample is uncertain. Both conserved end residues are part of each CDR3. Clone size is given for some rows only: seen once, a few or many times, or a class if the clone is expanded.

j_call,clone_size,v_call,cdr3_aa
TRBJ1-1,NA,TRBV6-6,CASSFDSGNTEAFF
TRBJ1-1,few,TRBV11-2,CASSRLTGGTINTEAFF
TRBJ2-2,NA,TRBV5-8,CASRPTRNTGELFF
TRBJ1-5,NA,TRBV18,CASKGQKRNQPQHF
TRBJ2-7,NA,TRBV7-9,CASSPLGQGLNSYEQYF
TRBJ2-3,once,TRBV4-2,CASSQDAASGTDTQYF
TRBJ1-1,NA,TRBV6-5,CASTKGRTTEAFF
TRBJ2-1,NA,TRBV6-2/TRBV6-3,CASSYSSSGGAYEQFF
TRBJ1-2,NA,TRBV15,CATSWQGHGYTF
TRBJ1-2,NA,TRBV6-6,CASSTSGTGGFGYTF
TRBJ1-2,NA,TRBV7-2,CASSSRTGTNYGYTF
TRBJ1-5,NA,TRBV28,CASRQGFQPQHF
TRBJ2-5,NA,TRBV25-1,CASSPWGGPASETQYF
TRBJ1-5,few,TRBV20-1,CSASLQGQPQHF
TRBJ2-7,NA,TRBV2,CASSEYSGGLPYEQYF
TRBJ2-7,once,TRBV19,CASRRRGSSYEQYF
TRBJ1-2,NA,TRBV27,CASNPIGTGLKYDYGYTF
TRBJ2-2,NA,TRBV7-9,CASSLESGTGELFF
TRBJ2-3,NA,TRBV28,CASSLRGGATDTQYF
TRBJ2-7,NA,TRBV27,CASSLGGEQYF
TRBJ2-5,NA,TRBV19,CASSRQGMLETQYF
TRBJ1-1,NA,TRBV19,CASTPAGRNTEAFF
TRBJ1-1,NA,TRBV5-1,CASSLFQGHTEAFF
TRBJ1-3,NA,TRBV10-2,CASRSAGTSGNTIYF
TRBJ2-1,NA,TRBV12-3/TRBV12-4,CASNHGSTYEQFF
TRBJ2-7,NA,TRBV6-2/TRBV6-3,CASSRHSYEQYF
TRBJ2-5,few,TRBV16,CASSQIASGEKTQYF
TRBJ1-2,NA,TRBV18,CASSQTWDREVDGYTF
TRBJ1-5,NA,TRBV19,CASSSRDRVPKGEPQHF
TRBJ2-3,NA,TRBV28,CASSFGGLASTDTQYF
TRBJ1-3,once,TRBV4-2,CASSQNPGIGSSGNTIYF
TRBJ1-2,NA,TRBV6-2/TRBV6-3,CASSYFTGTQALYGYTF
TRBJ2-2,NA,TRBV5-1,CASSLPRGAGANTGELFF
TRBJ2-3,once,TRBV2,CASRLAGGTDTQYF
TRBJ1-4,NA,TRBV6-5,CATRLGGAEKLFF
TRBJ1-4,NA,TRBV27,CASSLRDSNEKLFF
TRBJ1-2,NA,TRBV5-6,CASSQGRVFGYGYTF
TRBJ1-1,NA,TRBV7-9,CASSLTLVNTEAFF
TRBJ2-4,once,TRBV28,CASREPLGGVTKNIQYF
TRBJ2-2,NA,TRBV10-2,CASTAGAGGQSTGELFF
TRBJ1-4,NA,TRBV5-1,CASSLDRGTEKLFF
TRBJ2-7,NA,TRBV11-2,CASSWGDRFYEQYF
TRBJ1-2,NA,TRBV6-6,CASSYQSLDRNYGYTF
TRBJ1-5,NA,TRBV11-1,CASRVGRGNQPQHF
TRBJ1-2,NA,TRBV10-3,CAIRTGTNYGYTF
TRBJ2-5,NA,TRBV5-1,CASSLGTSGVQETQYF
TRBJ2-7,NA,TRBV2,CASSDLVDKGEQYF
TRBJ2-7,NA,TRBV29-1,CSVDAGGGAGYEQYF
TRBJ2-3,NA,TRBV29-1,CSVASGPGDTQYF